A selection of T cell receptor beta chains follows, all from one sample in a study of cytomegalovirus exposure and HLA in healthy donors. This table comes from immunoSEQ multiplex PCR, and its TCRdb copy is limited to in-frame clones, with some not included. This sample has about 150,000 clones, with roughly 85% found just once. The sample taken for sequencing was PBMCs. The receptors derive from a woman younger than 35 in good health and CMV-seronegative. Both conserved end residues are part of each CDR3. Fields, in order: D gene, V gene, J gene, clone size, CDR3 protein, CDR3 DNA. A D gene is named only where the DNA matches it firmly. Clone size is shown for a subset of rows, as once, few, many or a class of expanded clone.

NA	TRBV7-2	TRBJ1-4	NA	CASSLVDWANEKLFF	TGTGCCAGCAGCTTAGTGGACTGGGCTAATGAAAAACTGTTTTTT
NA	TRBV7-2	TRBJ1-4	NA	CASSSWTALNEKLFF	TGTGCCAGCAGCTCTTGGACAGCCCTAAATGAAAAACTGTTTTTT
NA	TRBV13	TRBJ2-7	NA	CASSLVRSYEQYF	TGTGCCAGCAGCCTGGTCCGGTCCTACGAGCAGTACTTC
TRBD1	TRBV15	TRBJ1-4	NA	CATSRGDRGSDEKLFF	TGTGCCACCAGCAGAGGGGACAGGGGCTCGGATGAAAAACTGTTTTTT
NA	TRBV7-2	TRBJ2-6	few	CASRQGPGANVLTF	TGTGCCAGCCGCCAGGGGCCTGGGGCCAACGTCCTGACTTTC
TRBD2	TRBV23-1	TRBJ2-3	NA	CARREKAGSSTDTQYF	TGCGCCAGACGGGAGAAAGCGGGGAGTAGCACAGATACGCAGTATTTT
TRBD2	TRBV7-2	TRBJ2-1	NA	CASSLALGVAGGGQFF	TGTGCCAGCAGCTTAGCGCTTGGGGTGGCGGGAGGAGGGCAGTTCTTC
NA	TRBV5-8	TRBJ2-2	NA	CASSSHPNTGELFF	TGTGCCAGCAGCTCCCATCCCAACACCGGGGAGCTGTTTTTT
TRBD1	TRBV2	TRBJ1-2	NA	CASIRPGQEDGYTF	TGTGCCAGCATTCGACCGGGACAGGAGGATGGCTACACCTTC
NA	TRBV5-1	TRBJ1-6	NA	CASSFHGQTNSPLHF	TGCGCCAGCAGCTTTCACGGACAGACTAATTCACCCCTCCACTTT
NA	TRBV6-1	TRBJ1-1	few	CASSERVNTEAFF	TGTGCCAGCAGTGAACGGGTGAACACTGAAGCTTTCTTT
NA	TRBV2	TRBJ2-5	NA	CASTGVQETQYF	TGTGCCAGCACCGGGGTCCAAGAGACCCAGTACTTC
NA	TRBV21-1	TRBJ1-2	NA	CASSKAQGRGQVRDGYTF	TGTGCCAGCAGCAAAGCGCAGGGCCGTGGTCAAGTTCGCGATGGCTACACCTTC
NA	TRBV7-3	TRBJ2-3	NA	CASSPYRADTQYF	TGTGCCAGCAGCCCCTATCGGGCAGATACGCAGTATTTT
NA	TRBV19	TRBJ1-5	NA	CASSIGQRSASNQPQHF	TGTGCCAGTAGCATCGGACAGCGCTCGGCGAGCAATCAGCCCCAGCATTTT
TRBD2	TRBV9	TRBJ2-7	NA	CASSSGLAGELHYEQYF	TGTGCCAGCAGCTCGGGACTAGCGGGAGAGCTTCACTACGAGCAGTACTTC
NA	TRBV4-2	TRBJ2-3	NA	CASSQDLRSSNWKRVPDTQYF	TGTGCCAGCAGCCAAGATCTTCGGTCTAGCAATTGGAAAAGGGTCCCAGATACGCAGTATTTT
NA	TRBV6-1	TRBJ2-2	NA	CASSEQTAGGELFF	TGTGCCAGCAGTGAACAGACGGCGGGCGGGGAGCTGTTTTTT
NA	TRBV6-1	TRBJ1-1	NA	CASTQAWTEAFF	TGTGCCAGCACACAGGCGTGGACTGAAGCTTTCTTT
TRBD1	TRBV19	TRBJ1-2	NA	CASSAPDRHWGYTF	TGTGCCAGTAGTGCCCCGGACAGGCACTGGGGCTACACCTTC
TRBD1	TRBV10-3	TRBJ2-3	NA	CAISDEGQGIVTQYF	TGTGCCATCAGTGACGAGGGACAGGGGATTGTTACGCAGTATTTT
TRBD2	TRBV7-2	TRBJ2-7	NA	CASSFTSGGPYEQYF	TGTGCCAGCAGTTTTACTAGCGGGGGCCCCTACGAGCAGTACTTC
TRBD2	TRBV6-4	TRBJ2-1	NA	CASRREGSSYNEQFF	TGTGCCAGCAGGAGGGAGGGTAGCTCCTACAATGAGCAGTTCTTC
NA	TRBV9	TRBJ2-7	NA	CASSPGGTGNFDEQYF	TGTGCCAGCAGCCCGGGAGGGACAGGGAATTTCGACGAGCAGTACTTC
TRBD2	TRBV14	TRBJ2-3	NA	CASSPRQRGGSSTDTQYF	TGTGCCAGCAGCCCCCGTCAGCGGGGGGGTTCTAGCACAGATACGCAGTATTTT
TRBD1	TRBV7-9	TRBJ2-7	few	CASSLDRVLSYEQYF	TGTGCCAGCAGCTTGGACAGGGTCCTCTCCTACGAGCAGTACTTC
NA	TRBV30	TRBJ1-2	once	CAWSRQPNYGYTF	TGTGCCTGGAGTCGACAGCCTAACTATGGCTACACCTTC
NA	TRBV4-3	TRBJ2-7	NA	CASSPSEGGTNEQYF	TGCGCCAGCAGCCCCTCGGAAGGGGGTACAAACGAGCAGTACTTC
TRBD2	TRBV9	TRBJ2-5	NA	CASSGTSGGPIQETQYF	TGTGCCAGCAGTGGGACTAGCGGGGGCCCCATCCAAGAGACCCAGTACTTC
NA	TRBV6-1	TRBJ2-7	NA	CASIEGGLSSYEQYF	TGTGCCAGCATCGAAGGAGGGCTGAGCTCCTACGAGCAGTACTTC
TRBD2	TRBV9	TRBJ2-1	NA	CASSKLAETYNEQFF	TGTGCCAGCAGCAAGCTAGCGGAGACCTACAATGAGCAGTTCTTC
TRBD1	TRBV4-1	TRBJ2-5	NA	CASSPGTGVWETQYF	TGCGCCAGCAGCCCCGGGACAGGGGTCTGGGAGACCCAGTACTTC
NA	TRBV16	TRBJ1-6	NA	CASSQSYSFNSPLHF	TGTGCCAGCAGCCAATCGTACAGTTTTAATTCACCCCTCCACTTT
NA	TRBV5-1	TRBJ2-5	NA	CASSLMGGEEAQYF	TGCGCCAGCAGCTTGATGGGCGGGGAGGAGGCCCAGTACTTC
NA	TRBV18	TRBJ1-4	NA	CASSPPSVGGVKKLFF	TGTGCCAGCTCACCCCCGTCGGTGGGGGGAGTGAAAAAACTGTTTTTT
NA	TRBV7-2	TRBJ2-3	NA	CASSLAAGAITDTQYF	TGTGCCAGCAGCTTAGCAGCGGGCGCCATCACAGATACGCAGTATTTT
TRBD2	TRBV7-2	TRBJ2-1	NA	CASSLAPRTGGSEQFF	TGTGCCAGCAGCTTAGCCCCTCGAACCGGCGGGAGTGAGCAGTTCTTC
NA	TRBV28	TRBJ2-7	NA	CASRPTSGLYEQYF	TGTGCCAGCAGACCCACCTCCGGGTTGTACGAGCAGTACTTC
NA	TRBV7-9	TRBJ1-5	NA	CASSLGTVVSNQPQHF	TGTGCCAGCAGCTTAGGGACAGTGGTTAGCAATCAGCCCCAGCATTTT
NA	TRBV9	TRBJ2-3	NA	CASSVTGENTQYF	TGTGCCAGCAGCGTCACGGGTGAGAATACGCAGTATTTT
NA	TRBV5-1	TRBJ2-3	NA	CASSFKDTQYF	TGCGCCAGCAGCTTTAAAGATACGCAGTATTTT
TRBD1	TRBV18	TRBJ1-4	NA	CASSQQGANEKLFF	TGTGCCAGCTCACAACAGGGGGCCAATGAAAAACTGTTTTTT
TRBD1	TRBV13	TRBJ1-4	NA	CASSGQGDEKLFF	TGTGCCAGCAGCGGACAGGGGGATGAAAAACTGTTTTTT
NA	TRBV5-4	TRBJ2-7	NA	CASSLYQTPYEQYF	TGTGCCAGCAGCTTGTACCAGACACCCTACGAGCAGTACTTC
TRBD2	TRBV7-9	TRBJ2-5	NA	CASSYRLAGQETQYF	TGTGCCAGCAGCTACAGACTAGCGGGGCAAGAGACCCAGTACTTC
NA	TRBV7-9	TRBJ1-6	once	CASSLAAGRQGSPLHF	TGTGCCAGCAGCTTAGCGGCAGGGCGTCAGGGATCACCCCTCCACTTT
TRBD1	TRBV2	TRBJ1-2	NA	CASSQDRDYGYTF	TGTGCCAGCAGTCAAGACAGGGACTATGGCTACACCTTC
NA	TRBV4-1	TRBJ1-6	NA	CASSQVGPIQNSPLHF	TGCGCCAGCAGCCAAGTTGGGCCAATCCAGAATTCACCCCTCCACTTT
TRBD1	TRBV6-6	TRBJ1-2	few	CASSPGGNYGYTF	TGTGCCAGCAGCCCAGGGGGAAACTATGGCTACACCTTC
TRBD2	TRBV11-2	TRBJ2-7	NA	CASSPGKGAGVRSHEQYF	TGTGCCAGCAGCCCAGGGAAGGGAGCGGGAGTTAGGAGCCACGAGCAGTACTTC
NA	TRBV18	TRBJ1-5	NA	CASSPRGRGNQPQHF	TGTGCCAGCTCACCACGAGGGCGCGGCAATCAGCCCCAGCATTTT
TRBD1	TRBV5-1	TRBJ2-5	NA	CASSLRQGGETQYF	TGCGCCAGCAGCTTGAGACAGGGGGGAGAGACCCAGTACTTC
TRBD1	TRBV15	TRBJ1-2	NA	CATSLDRGATGLNYGYTF	TGTGCCACCAGCTTAGACAGGGGAGCAACGGGCCTAAACTATGGCTACACCTTC
NA	TRBV2	TRBJ2-3	NA	CASSSLRGADTQYF	TGTGCCAGCAGTTCCCTCCGGGGTGCAGATACGCAGTATTTT
NA	TRBV30	TRBJ1-5	NA	CAWSVSPSNQPQHF	TGTGCCTGGAGTGTTAGCCCTAGCAATCAGCCCCAGCATTTT
TRBD1	TRBV5-1	TRBJ1-2	NA	CASSRRQGAIYGYTF	TGCGCCAGCAGCCGGAGACAGGGGGCGATATATGGCTACACCTTC
NA	TRBV30	TRBJ1-2	NA	CAWSVGGGADGYTF	TGTGCCTGGAGTGTAGGGGGGGGTGCGGATGGCTACACCTTC